Listed here are 21 T cell receptor beta chains from one sample, sequenced in a study of OX40 agonist ivuxolimab in advanced cancers. Data came from immunoSEQ multiplex PCR; TCRdb stores just in-frame clones and leaves some out. Among 51,000 or so clones listed, about 85% were seen once. Sequencing used CD4+ or CD8+ T cells sorted from blood, obtained in a trial of the OX40 agonist ivuxolimab. The receptors derive from an adult with an advanced solid tumor such as melanoma, head and neck, liver or kidney cancer.

The V and J genes are TRBV13 and TRBJ2-3, with 11 positions matching TRBD2. The V gene end was trimmed by 10 bases and the J gene end by 1 base; junction bases not matched to a gene: 4. CDR1 is PRHDT, CDR2 FYEKMQ, per germline (reference sequence). The CDR3 runs 14 residues. CDR3 protein: CATSTSGGTDTQYF. The CDR3 bases are TGTGCCACTTCGACTAGCGGGGGCACAGATACGCAGTATTTT. Looking up the rest from reference TRBV13 and TRBJ2-3 gives the full variable domain: AAGVIQSPRHLIKEKRETATLKCYPIPRHDTVYWYQQGPGQDPQFLISFYEKMQSDKGSIPDRFSAQQFSDYHSELNMSSLELGDSALYFCATSTSGGTDTQYFGPGTRLTVL.

This clone occurred a few times. The chain is built from TRBV13 and TRBJ1-4, with TRBD1 matching over 9 bases. Germline trimming cut 5 bases from V and 8 bases from J; bases unmatched to any gene: 15. The CDR3 spans 17 residues. The germline V gene has CDR1 PRHDT and CDR2 FYEKMQ (reference sequence). This chain's CDR3 is CASSPLGGTGFREKLFF. The CDR3 nucleotides read TGTGCCAGCAGCCCGCTTGGGGGGACAGGGTTTAGGGAAAAACTGTTTTTT. Looking up the rest from reference TRBV13 and TRBJ1-4 gives the full variable domain: AAGVIQSPRHLIKEKRETATLKCYPIPRHDTVYWYQQGPGQDPQFLISFYEKMQSDKGSIPDRFSAQQFSDYHSELNMSSLELGDSALYFCASSPLGGTGFREKLFFGSGTQLSVL.

The chain links TRBV12-5 to TRBJ2-4, with D maybe TRBD2 (7 bases). Germline CDR1 reads LGHNT; CDR2 reads FRNRAP. The V end was cut by 3 bases, the J end by 5 bases, with 20 bases between. The CDR3 is 17 residues long. In DNA, the CDR3 is TGTGCTAGTGGTTTCGACCAAGTAGGGGGGGCCCAAAACATTCAGTACTTC. Protein sequence: CASGFDQVGGAQNIQYF.

The chain uses TRBV5-6 and TRBJ2-6, with TRBD1 matching 8 bases. Unmatched junction bases numbered 3, after V lost 2 bases and J lost 2 bases. CDR1 and CDR2 (germline): SGHDT, YYEEEE. The CDR3 has 16 residues. Here the CDR3 DNA reads TGTGCCAGCAGCTTAGGACAGGGCGCTGGGGCCAACGTCCTGACTTTC. Translating gives CASSLGQGAGANVLTF. Variable domain in full (rest from reference TRBV5-6 and TRBJ2-6): DAGVTQSPTHLIKTRGQQVTLRCSPKSGHDTVSWYQQALGQGPQFIFQYYEEEERQRGNFPDRFSGHQFPNYSSELNVNALLLGDSALYLCASSLGQGAGANVLTFGAGSRLTVL.

This clone was detected once. The chain couples TRBV25-1 to TRBJ1-1; TRBD1 is a possible D gene (5 bases). The ends were cut back, 1 base at V and 0 bases at J, with 15 bases in the middle. Germline V gives CDR1 MGHDK, CDR2 SYGVNS. The CDR3 has 17 residues. Here the CDR3 DNA reads TGTGCCAGCAGTGAATGGTCCGAGTCGGGGGTGAACACTGAAGCTTTCTTT. Protein sequence: CASSEWSESGVNTEAFF.

The chain uses TRBV12-2 and TRBJ1-1. TRBV12-2 is a pseudogene segment. This CDR3 is 13 amino acids long. CDR3 DNA: TGTGCAAGTCGCTTCTGGCGGGGGCCGGGAGCTTTCTTT. As protein: CASRFWRGPGAFF.

This clone was found a few times. This chain joins TRBV19 and TRBJ1-1; D possibly corresponds to TRBD1 (5 bases). This CDR3 spans 14 amino acids. Trimming removed 3 bases from V and 4 bases from J, with 12 bases in between. Germline loops: CDR1 LNHDA, CDR2 SQIVND (reference sequence). CDR3 sequence: CASSIQGRVTEAFF. For the CDR3, the DNA is TGTGCCAGTAGTATTCAGGGTCGGGTCACTGAAGCTTTCTTT.

The chain couples TRBV7-8 to TRBJ1-2; the D is unclear. Between the trimmed V and J ends, which lost 1 base and 5 bases, there was a span of 8 bases. The CDR3 contains 13 residues. Germline values: CDR1 SGHVS, CDR2 FQNEAQ. The CDR3 loop reads CASSLGDWYGYTF. In nucleotides, the CDR3 is TGTGCCAGCAGCTTAGGAGACTGGTATGGCTACACCTTC.

A few counts support this clone. The V call is TRBV4-3, the J call TRBJ1-5; 7 bases agree with TRBD1. V lost 1 base, J lost 5 bases, and 5 bases stayed unmatched. Germline V CDR1 and CDR2: LGHNA, YSLEER. The CDR3 contains 15 residues. CDR3 DNA: TGCGCCAGCAGCCAAGGGACAGGCTTTGATCAGCCCCAGCATTTT. Translated: CASSQGTGFDQPQHF.

The J gene is TRBJ2-3, the V gene TRBV9; D unresolved. The CDR3 is 14 amino acids. V lost 0 bases, J lost 2 bases, and 7 bases lay in between. CDR1 SGDLS and CDR2 YYNGEE come from the germline V gene. The CDR3 loop reads CASSVDGTTDTQYF. DNA of the CDR3: TGTGCCAGCAGCGTAGACGGTACCACAGATACGCAGTATTTT.

The chain uses TRBV19 and TRBJ1-1; 7 bases map to TRBD1. CDR1 and CDR2 from the germline V gene are LNHDA and SQIVND (reference sequence). This CDR3 has 15 amino acids. Trimming at V came to 0 bases and at J to 2 bases, leaving 3 bases not matched to a gene. CDR3: CASSIDRQGNTEAFF. The DNA of the CDR3 is TGTGCCAGTAGTATAGACCGACAGGGAAACACTGAAGCTTTCTTT.

The chain combines TRBV4-2 with TRBJ2-1; 7 bases fit TRBD2. V gave up 4 bases and J gave up 2 bases; unmatched junction bases: 11. The length of the CDR3 is 17 residues. Germline V CDR1 and CDR2: LGHNA, YNFKEQ. The CDR3 spells CASSRPREGITYNEQFF. DNA of the CDR3: TGTGCCAGCAGCCGCCCTAGGGAGGGGATTACCTACAATGAGCAGTTCTTC.

The V and J genes are TRBV4-1 and TRBJ2-7, with D unresolved. In germline, CDR1 is MGHRA, CDR2 YSYEKL. This CDR3 has 15 amino acids. The V and J ends lost 4 bases and 0 bases respectively, with 13 bases between them. CDR3 region: CASSPKTRSSYEQYF. Written as DNA, the CDR3 is TGCGCCAGCAGCCCAAAAACGCGGAGCTCCTACGAGCAGTACTTC.

The V call is TRBV6-4, the J call TRBJ2-5; D not resolved. The CDR3 is 13 residues long. Germline CDR1 is MRHNA and CDR2 is SNTAGT. Trimming removed 2 bases from V and 4 bases from J, with 8 bases in between. The CDR3 bases are TGTGCCAGCAGTGACCAGCCCTCAGAGACCCAGTACTTC. Translation: CASSDQPSETQYF.

The V call is TRBV6-6, the J call TRBJ2-7, with D maybe TRBD1 (6 bases). The germline CDR1 and CDR2 sequences are MNHNY and SVGAGI (reference sequence). This CDR3 is 13 amino acids long. Trimming removed 0 bases from V and 3 bases from J, with 6 bases in between. Here the CDR3 reads CASSYSQGYEQYF. CDR3 bases: TGTGCCAGCAGTTACTCACAGGGCTACGAGCAGTACTTC.

The rearrangement uses TRBV6-5 and TRBJ2-3; TRBD1 or TRBD2 may be the D gene (5 bases each). The CDR3 is made up of 12 amino acids. Trimming took off 10 bases at V and 8 bases at J, with 16 bases between the two ends. The germline V gene encodes CDR1 MNHEY and CDR2 SVGAGI. The CDR3 region is CAIGTGVGTQYF. The CDR3 DNA sequence: TGTGCCATCGGGACCGGGGTTGGTACGCAGTATTTT.

The chain is built from TRBV4-1 and TRBJ2-5; 10 bases align to TRBD2. V was pared by 0 bases and J by 3 bases, with 7 bases of the junction left unmatched. This CDR3 has 17 amino acids. CDR1 is MGHRA and CDR2 is YSYEKL in the germline V gene. CDR3 amino acids: CASSQDAVAGGEETQYF. For the CDR3, the DNA is TGCGCCAGCAGCCAAGATGCAGTAGCGGGGGGAGAAGAGACCCAGTACTTC.

This CDR3 is CATFYYGAEKLFF. The CDR3 nucleotides are TGTGCCACCTTTTATTACGGGGCGGAAAAACTGTTTTTT. The V call is TRBV15, the J call TRBJ1-4, with D possibly being TRBD1 (5 bases). This CDR3 has 13 residues. V lost 8 bases, J lost 8 bases, and 15 bases lay in between. The germline CDR1 and CDR2 sequences are LNHNV and YYDKDF (reference sequence). Complete variable domain (other parts from reference TRBV15 and TRBJ1-4): DAMVIQNPRYQVTQFGKPVTLSCSQTLNHNVMYWYQQKSSQAPKLLFHYYDKDFNNEADTPDNFQSRRPNTSFCFLDIRSPGLGDTAMYLCATFYYGAEKLFFGSGTQLSVL.

This chain joins TRBV7-3 and TRBJ2-3; D is perhaps TRBD2 (6 bases). Germline CDR1 SGHTA, CDR2 FQGTGA. V gave up 5 bases and J gave up 1 base, with 10 bases separating them. The CDR3 covers 14 residues. The CDR3 sequence: CASSLWGGTDTQYF. The CDR3 nucleotides are TGTGCCAGCAGCCTGTGGGGGGGCACAGATACGCAGTATTTT.

The CDR3 protein is CASSSRQGISDTEAFF. CDR3 DNA sequence: TGTGCCAGTAGTTCTCGACAGGGTATTTCCGACACTGAAGCTTTCTTT. The chain joins TRBV19 to TRBJ1-1, with 7 nucleotides matching TRBD1. The V gene's germline CDR1 is LNHDA and CDR2 SQIVND (reference sequence). V was clipped by 5 bases and J by 3 bases; unmatched bases: 12. This CDR3 contains 16 residues.

The chain carries TRBV10-1 and TRBJ2-7; the D is unclear. The CDR3 runs 11 residues. Germline-derived CDR1 and CDR2 are WNHNN and SYGVQD (reference sequence). V was cut by 3 bases and J by 2 bases, with 2 bases left in between. Here the CDR3 reads CASSDPYEQYF. CDR3 DNA: TGCGCCAGCAGTGACCCCTACGAGCAGTACTTC.